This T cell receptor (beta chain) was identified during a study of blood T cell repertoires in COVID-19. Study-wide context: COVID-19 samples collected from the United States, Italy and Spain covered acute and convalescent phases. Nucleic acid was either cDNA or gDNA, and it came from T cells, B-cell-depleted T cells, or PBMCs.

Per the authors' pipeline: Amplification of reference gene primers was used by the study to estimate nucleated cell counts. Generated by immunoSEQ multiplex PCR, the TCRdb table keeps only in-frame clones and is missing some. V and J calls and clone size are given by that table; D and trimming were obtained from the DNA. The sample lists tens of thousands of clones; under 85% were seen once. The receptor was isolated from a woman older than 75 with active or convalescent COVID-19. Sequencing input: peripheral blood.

This chain's CDR3 is CASRPGQGTYEQYF. CDR3 nucleotide sequence: TGTGCCAGCAGACCGGGACAGGGCACCTACGAGCAGTACTTC. The V call is TRBV7-6, the J call TRBJ2-7; 9 bases fit TRBD1. V dropped 6 bases and J dropped 2; count of bases not matched to a gene: 5. In germline, CDR1 is SGHVS, CDR2 FNYEAQ. The CDR3 runs to 14 residues.